These 32 T cell receptor beta chains originate from one sample sequenced in a study of cytomegalovirus exposure and HLA in healthy donors. The PCR ran on 60 Vbeta and 13 Jbeta primers. Sequenced by immunoSEQ multiplex PCR; TCRdb stores in-frame clones only, minus some. The sample includes around 150,000 clones, 77% of them seen just once. Sequenced: PBMCs. The source of these receptors is a man aged 50-59 years in good health and CMV-seropositive.

The gene calls are TRBV27 and TRBJ2-2; D remains ambiguous. V lost 3 bases to trimming and J lost 0 bases, with 8 bases between them. This CDR3 is built from 15 residues. CDR1 and CDR2 from the germline V gene are MNHEY and SMNVEV (reference sequence). CDR3 sequence reads: CASSLLQTNTGELFF. In nucleotides, the CDR3 is TGTGCCAGCAGTTTGTTACAAACGAACACCGGGGAGCTGTTTTTT.

The V and J genes are TRBV11-2 and TRBJ2-4; 7 nucleotides agree with TRBD2. V trimming: 1 base; J trimming: 1 base; junction bases outside the gene matches: 7. The CDR3 consists of 17 residues. CDR1 and CDR2 (germline): SGHAT, FQNNGV. The CDR3 coding sequence is TGTGCCAGCAGCTTAGGACTTGGGAGGGAGGCCAAAAACATTCAGTACTTC. The encoded protein is CASSLGLGREAKNIQYF.

This chain's CDR3 is CASSQDVGGSYNEQFF. CDR3 DNA: TGCGCCAGCAGCCAAGATGTCGGGGGATCCTACAATGAGCAGTTCTTC. The chain carries TRBV4-3 and TRBJ2-1, with D maybe TRBD2 (6 bases). The V gene's germline CDR1 is LGHNA and CDR2 YSLEER. Trimming removed 0 bases at V and 1 base at J, with 10 bases between. This CDR3 region has 16 residues.

The chain joins TRBV28 to TRBJ2-6, with TRBD1 as a possible D gene (5 bases). Looked up from germline, CDR1 is MDHEN and CDR2 is SYDVKM. V shed 7 bases and J shed 3 bases, with 16 bases lying between them. The CDR3 has 16 amino acids. CDR3 residues: CASTLHQGNGANVLTF. The CDR3 coding sequence is TGTGCCAGCACCCTACATCAGGGAAATGGGGCCAACGTCCTGACTTTC.

This clone was seen a single time. The chain couples TRBV5-5 to TRBJ2-3; 8 positions agree with TRBD1. The CDR3 totals 17 residues. Germline assignment: CDR1 SGHKS and CDR2 YYEKEE (reference sequence). V lost 0 bases and J lost 2; bases outside the gene matches: 8. CDR3 sequence: CASSLVETGVFTDTQYF. In nucleotides, the CDR3 is TGTGCCAGCAGCTTGGTTGAGACAGGGGTTTTCACAGATACGCAGTATTTT.

The chain links TRBV5-4 to TRBJ2-3, with 12 bases that match TRBD2. The V gene end was trimmed by 1 base and the J gene end by 2 bases; junction bases not matched to a gene: 8. Germline V gives CDR1 SGHNT, CDR2 YYREEE (reference sequence). The CDR3 has 18 residues. The CDR3 loop is CASSLRLLAGGNTDTQYF. In DNA form, the CDR3 reads TGTGCCAGCAGCTTGCGGCTACTAGCGGGGGGTAACACAGATACGCAGTATTTT.

This chain links TRBV25-1 with TRBJ1-2, with D maybe TRBD1 (6 bases). Trimming took 2 bases from V and 7 from J, leaving 14 bases between them. The CDR3 is made up of 14 amino acids. Germline V gives CDR1 MGHDK, CDR2 SYGVNS. This CDR3 is CASSETGSSGGYTF. The CDR3 nucleotides are TGTGCCAGCAGTGAAACAGGGTCCTCGGGTGGCTACACCTTC.

This clone occurred once. The chain combines TRBV6-5 with TRBJ2-5; D is perhaps TRBD1 (6 bases). V was clipped by 6 bases and J by 0 bases, with 14 bases between them. This CDR3 has 15 amino acids. Germline V gene lookup returns CDR1 MNHEY and CDR2 SVGAGI. The CDR3 DNA sequence: TGTGCCAGCAGCGACTCTGGGACATACCAAGAGACCCAGTACTTC. Protein product: CASSDSGTYQETQYF.

Regarding this clone: The same CDR3 is also encoded by other DNA sequences in this sample. The CDR3 protein is CASSYGQNTEAFF. Here the CDR3 DNA reads TGTGCCAGCAGTTACGGACAGAACACTGAAGCTTTCTTT. This rearrangement joins TRBV6-5 to TRBJ1-1; the D gene is possibly TRBD1 (5 bases). The CDR3 loop spans 13 amino acids. Germline loops: CDR1 MNHEY, CDR2 SVGAGI. The ends were cut back, 2 bases at V and 1 base at J, with 5 bases in the middle.

This sequence joins TRBV6-1 and TRBJ1-2; 8 positions match TRBD1. Trimming cost V 5 bases and J 8 bases; bases outside gene matches: 4. The CDR3 runs to 12 residues. Per the germline V gene, CDR1 is MNHNS and CDR2 is SASEGT. CDR3 protein: CASSWTGYGYTF. In DNA form, the CDR3 reads TGTGCCAGCAGTTGGACAGGGTACGGCTACACCTTC.

The chain links TRBV19 to TRBJ1-2; D gene uncertain. The CDR3 covers 12 residues. V lost 3 bases, J lost 7 bases, and 9 bases lay in between. Germline-derived CDR1 and CDR2 are LNHDA and SQIVND (reference sequence). The CDR3 is CASSMRSAGYTF. The DNA for the CDR3 is TGTGCCAGTAGTATGAGGAGTGCTGGCTACACCTTC.

This chain connects TRBV21-1 to TRBJ1-2; TRBD1, the D gene given by the table, was not confirmed from the DNA. TRBV21-1 is an annotated pseudogene. The CDR3 covers 13 residues. CDR3 region: CASSEGTGGGYTF. CDR3 in DNA: TGTGCCAGCAGCGAGGGGACAGGGGGTGGCTACACCTTC.

This sequence joins TRBV9 and TRBJ2-3, with D unclear. Germline-derived CDR1 and CDR2 are SGDLS and YYNGEE. CDR3 size: 14 residues. Deletions cut 2 bases from V and 5 bases from J, with 12 bases between. CDR3 in DNA: TGTGCCAGCAGCGTCCTCGCGGAAATAGATACGCAGTATTTT. Translating it yields CASSVLAEIDTQYF.

The gene calls are TRBV7-9 and TRBJ1-4; tentative D call: TRBD1 (5 bases). With 6 bases removed from V and 14 bases from J, the gap between germline ends came to 13 bases. The CDR3 totals 11 residues. From germline, CDR1 is SEHNR and CDR2 FQNEAQ (reference sequence). DNA for the CDR3: TGTGCCAGCAGTCAGGACAAAAGGCTGTTTTTT. This codes for CASSQDKRLFF. Supplemented by reference TRBV7-9 and TRBJ1-4, the full variable domain reads DTGVSQNPRHKITKRGQNVTFRCDPISEHNRLYWYRQTLGQGPEFLTYFQNEAQLEKSRLLSDRFSAERPKGSFSTLEIQRTEQGDSAMYLCASSQDKRLFFGSGTQLSVL.

V is TRBV6-5 and J is TRBJ2-5; D unclear. The J call is doubtful: the DNA matches TRBJ2-7 better. CDR3 length equals 10 residues. Germline V CDR1 and CDR2: MNHEY, SVGAGI. CDR3 sequence (DNA): TGTGCCAGCGGAGACTACGAGCAGTACTTC. This codes for CASGDYEQYF.

This clone was found a few times. The rearrangement uses TRBV25-1 and TRBJ2-7; TRBD2 might be the D (6 bases). In germline, CDR1 is MGHDK, CDR2 SYGVNS. The CDR3 covers 14 residues. The ends were cut back, 1 base at V and 7 bases at J, with 14 bases in the middle. CDR3 in amino acids: CASSESGGAREQYF. The DNA of the CDR3 is TGTGCCAGCAGTGAATCAGGAGGGGCGAGGGAGCAGTACTTC.

The genes are TRBV4-2 and TRBJ1-2; 10 bases line up with TRBD1. The CDR3 consists of 17 residues. With 1 base clipped from V and 3 bases from J, the junction kept 8 bases outside the gene matches. Germline V gene lookup returns CDR1 LGHNA and CDR2 YNFKEQ. The CDR3: CASSQAGGTGVHYGYTF. In nucleotides, the CDR3 is TGTGCCAGCAGCCAAGCCGGCGGGACAGGGGTTCACTATGGCTACACCTTC.

V and J are TRBV10-2 and TRBJ2-4, with TRBD1 matching over 7 bases. CDR1 is WSHSY, CDR2 SAAADI, per germline. The CDR3 sequence is 12 residues long. With 8 bases clipped from V and 9 bases from J, the junction kept 7 bases outside the gene matches. In DNA, the CDR3 is TGCGCCAGCGGCCGGGACAGTATCATTCAGTACTTC. It encodes CASGRDSIIQYF.

The rearrangement joins TRBV2 to TRBJ2-7, with 9 bases lining up with TRBD1. The junction had 2 bases not matched to a gene; V was cut back by 6 bases and J by 5 bases. The CDR3 runs 12 residues. Germline CDR1 is SNHLY and CDR2 is FYNNEI. This chain's CDR3 is CASRRDRDEQYF. Written as DNA, the CDR3 is TGTGCCAGCAGACGGGACAGGGACGAGCAGTACTTC.

V gene TRBV30 combines with J gene TRBJ1-2; TRBD1 matches 11 bases. The CDR3 is 14 residues long. V dropped 3 bases and J dropped 8; count of bases not matched to a gene: 8. CDR1 GTSNPN and CDR2 SVGIG come from the germline V gene (reference sequence). The CDR3 sequence: CAWSAGTGGRGYTF. The CDR3, as DNA: TGTGCCTGGAGCGCAGGGACAGGGGGTAGGGGCTACACCTTC.

The CDR3 loop is CASSQYSGGASYNEQFF. The CDR3, as DNA: TGTGCCAGCAGCCAATATAGCGGGGGGGCATCCTACAATGAGCAGTTCTTC. The J gene is TRBJ2-1, the V gene TRBV4-2; 11 bases agree with TRBD2. The trim removed 2 bases at V and 1 base at J, leaving 4 bases unmatched. Germline V gene sequence: CDR1 LGHNA, CDR2 YNFKEQ. The CDR3 consists of 17 residues.

A note on this clone: The sample contains more than one DNA sequence encoding this CDR3. The chain joins TRBV15 to TRBJ1-1; TRBD1 aligns across 7 bases. Germline V CDR1 and CDR2: LNHNV, YYDKDF (reference sequence). The CDR3 runs 15 residues. With 3 bases clipped from V and 0 bases from J, the junction kept 4 bases outside the gene matches. CDR3 nucleotides: TGTGCCACCAGCAGGTACAGGGGAATGAACACTGAAGCTTTCTTT. It is translated as CATSRYRGMNTEAFF.

The chain is built from TRBV2 and TRBJ1-5, with 12 nucleotides matching TRBD1. Germline CDR1 reads SNHLY; CDR2 reads FYNNEI. The CDR3 consists of 14 residues. V shed 6 bases and J 6 bases; nucleotides not matched to a gene: 3. The chain's CDR3 is CASRGTGGSQPQHF. CDR3 in DNA: TGTGCCAGCAGAGGGACAGGGGGCAGTCAGCCCCAGCATTTT.

This chain joins TRBV7-2 and TRBJ1-2, with 8 bases fitting TRBD1. Germline-derived CDR1 and CDR2 are SGHTA and FQGNSA. After removal of 5 bases from V and 7 bases from J, the junction contained 6 bases not matched to a gene. The CDR3 has 13 amino acids. CDR3: CASSPDRVSGYTF. The DNA for the CDR3 is TGTGCCAGCAGCCCGGACAGGGTTTCTGGCTACACCTTC.

This clone was seen once. This rearrangement joins TRBV7-9 to TRBJ1-2; 8 positions agree with TRBD1. The V gene's germline CDR1 is SEHNR and CDR2 FQNEAQ (reference sequence). Trimming at V came to 4 bases and at J to 4 bases, leaving 8 bases not matched to a gene. CDR3 length: 15 residues. This CDR3 reads CASSSREQGAYGYTF. CDR3 DNA sequence: TGTGCCAGCAGCTCACGAGAGCAGGGGGCCTATGGCTACACCTTC.

V and J are TRBV9 and TRBJ1-4; 7 nucleotides line up with TRBD1. CDR1 and CDR2 (germline): SGDLS, YYNGEE. V lost 6 bases, J lost 4 bases, and 6 bases stayed unmatched. The CDR3 spans 14 residues. CDR3: CASNAGGGNEKLFF. CDR3 coding DNA: TGTGCCAGCAATGCAGGGGGAGGTAATGAAAAACTGTTTTTT.

The chain couples TRBV7-9 to TRBJ1-1, with 8 nucleotides matching TRBD1. J gave up 2 bases and V 4 bases, and 3 bases lay outside the gene matches. CDR1 is SEHNR and CDR2 is FQNEAQ in the germline V gene (reference sequence). This CDR3 is built from 14 residues. CDR3: CASSWDRTNTEAFF. The CDR3 DNA is TGTGCCAGCAGCTGGGACAGGACCAACACTGAAGCTTTCTTT.

V is TRBV7-3 and J is TRBJ2-2, with D unclear. V was trimmed by 3 bases and J by 4 bases, leaving 6 bases between them. The CDR3 has 13 residues. Germline V gives CDR1 SGHTA, CDR2 FQGTGA. In DNA form, the CDR3 reads TGTGCCAGCAGCTTCCGCAGCACCGGGGAGCTGTTTTTT. Residues: CASSFRSTGELFF.

The chain uses TRBV9 and TRBJ1-1; D uncertain. The CDR3 has 15 amino acids. Trimming took 0 bases from V and 2 from J, leaving 11 bases between them. Germline V gene lookup returns CDR1 SGDLS and CDR2 YYNGEE. This CDR3 reads CASSVGISSNTEAFF. The CDR3, as DNA: TGTGCCAGCAGCGTAGGTATTTCTTCTAACACTGAAGCTTTCTTT.

The chain carries TRBV5-1 and TRBJ1-2; TRBD1 matches 8 bases. This CDR3 is built from 15 residues. Trimming removed 3 bases from V and 8 bases from J; junction bases left unmatched: 12. Germline V gives CDR1 SGHRS, CDR2 YFSETQ. The DNA for the CDR3 is TGCGCCAGCAGCTCCGGAGGGACAGGAGATGGGGGCTACACCTTC. This gives the protein CASSSGGTGDGGYTF.

The chain employs TRBV5-1 and TRBJ2-3; D unclear. Between the trimmed V and J ends, which lost 2 bases and 9 bases, there was a span of 10 bases. This CDR3 is built from 12 residues. Germline loops: CDR1 SGHRS, CDR2 YFSETQ. In DNA form, the CDR3 reads TGCGCCAGCAGCTTTGCGCGAGAAACGCAGTATTTT. Translation: CASSFARETQYF.

V is TRBV19 and J is TRBJ2-4; weak D call: TRBD2 (6 bases). With 4 bases removed from V and 4 bases from J, the gap between germline ends came to 8 bases. CDR3 length: 13 residues. CDR1 LNHDA and CDR2 SQIVND come from the germline V gene (reference sequence). For the CDR3, the DNA is TGTGCCAGTAGTACCGGGAGAAAAAACATTCAGTACTTC. Translation: CASSTGRKNIQYF.